The present TCR beta chain was sequenced within a study of blood T cell repertoires in COVID-19. Some clones are missing from TCRdb's copy, which holds only in-frame ones; the method was immunoSEQ multiplex PCR. The sample gives some 120,000 clones, roughly four fifths of which show up once; approximately 6% is in the top ten. Trimming removed 0 bases from V and 4 bases from J, with 9 bases in between. The CDR3 consists of 14 residues. Looked up from germline, CDR1 is SGHRS and CDR2 is YFSETQ. This clone came up once. The chain recombines TRBV5-1 with TRBJ2-3; no firm D call. The origin of this receptor is a man older than 75 with COVID-19, enrolled during active disease. Material for sequencing was peripheral blood. CDR3 in amino acids: CASSLGRTADTQYF. Here the CDR3 DNA reads TGCGCCAGCAGCTTGGGCCGTACTGCAGATACGCAGTATTTT.